The 5 T cell receptor beta chains reported below all come from one sample, sequenced in a study of T-cell memory formation after mild COVID-19. MiXCR, run by TCRdb on the 5' RACE reads, gives a single entry per CDR3 protein. The table has hundreds of thousands of distinct CDR3 sequences, around 20% seen once. Sequenced material: PBMCs or a T cell subset sorted from them (not recorded which). These receptors came from an adult woman who had mild COVID-19 (a few samples of this study predate the infection). Cell type and time point are not known.

The chain recombines TRBV6-6 with TRBJ2-2; D gene uncertain. Trimming shortened V by 2 bases and J by 4 bases, and 5 bases separated the two germline ends. Germline lookup yields CDR1 MNHNY and CDR2 SVGAGI (reference sequence). The CDR3 extends over 13 amino acids. CDR3 sequence (DNA): TGTGCCAGCAGTTACGAGCCCACCGGGGAGCTGTTTTTT. Translating it yields CASSYEPTGELFF.

This clonotype was seen only a few times. The rearrangement joins TRBV6-2 or TRBV6-3 to TRBJ2-1; no clear D. In germline, CDR1 is MNHEY, CDR2 SVGEGT. Trimming stripped 4 bases from V and 4 bases from J, with 14 bases between. This CDR3 region has 15 residues. The CDR3 nucleotides read TGTGCCAGCAGTTTAGGAATCGGTGGGTACAATGAGCAGTTCTTC. Protein sequence: CASSLGIGGYNEQFF.

This clonotype has just a few counts. CDR3 amino acids: CSASSPPTEETQYF. DNA of the CDR3: TGCAGTGCTAGCAGCCCTCCCACGGAAGAGACCCAGTACTTC. The chain recombines TRBV20-1 with TRBJ2-5; D not certain. V lost 3 bases to trimming and J lost 3 bases, with 14 bases between them. CDR1 and CDR2 from the germline V gene are DFQATT and SNEGSKA (reference sequence). This CDR3 region has 14 residues.

V usage is TRBV15 and J usage is TRBJ2-7, with 9 bases that match TRBD1. Germline V gene data show CDR1 as LNHNV and CDR2 as YYDKDF (reference sequence). This CDR3 region has 14 residues. The trim removed 5 bases at V and 4 bases at J, leaving 6 bases unmatched. The CDR3 region is CATSLGQGVYEQYF. The CDR3 DNA is TGTGCCACCAGCTTGGGACAGGGAGTATACGAGCAGTACTTC.

This rearrangement joins TRBV25-1 to TRBJ1-2; D gene ambiguous. This CDR3 spans 12 amino acids. V lost 1 base to trimming and J lost 7 bases, with 7 bases between them. CDR1 and CDR2 (germline): MGHDK, SYGVNS. Written as DNA, the CDR3 is TGTGCCAGCAGTGAATTGATGGGTGGCTACACCTTC. Its translation is CASSELMGGYTF.